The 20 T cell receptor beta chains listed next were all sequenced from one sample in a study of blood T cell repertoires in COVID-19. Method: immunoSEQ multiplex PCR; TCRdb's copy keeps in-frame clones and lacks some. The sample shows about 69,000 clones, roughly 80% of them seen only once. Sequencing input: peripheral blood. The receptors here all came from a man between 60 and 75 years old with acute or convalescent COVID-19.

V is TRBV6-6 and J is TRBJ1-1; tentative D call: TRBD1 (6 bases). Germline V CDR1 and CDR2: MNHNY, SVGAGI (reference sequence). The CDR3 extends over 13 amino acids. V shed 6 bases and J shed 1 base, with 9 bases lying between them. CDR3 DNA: TGTGCCAGCAGGTCGGGACAGAACACTGAAGCTTTCTTT. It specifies CASRSGQNTEAFF.

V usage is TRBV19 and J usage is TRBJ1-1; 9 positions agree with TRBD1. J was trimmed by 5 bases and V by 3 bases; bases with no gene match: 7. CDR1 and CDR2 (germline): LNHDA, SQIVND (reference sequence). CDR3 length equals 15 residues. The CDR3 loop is CASSMFRDRVTEAFF. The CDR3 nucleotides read TGTGCCAGTAGTATGTTTCGGGACAGGGTTACTGAAGCTTTCTTT.

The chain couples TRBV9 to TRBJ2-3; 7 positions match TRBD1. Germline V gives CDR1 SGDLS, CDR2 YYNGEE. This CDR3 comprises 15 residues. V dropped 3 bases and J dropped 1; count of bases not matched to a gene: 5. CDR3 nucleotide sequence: TGTGCCAGCAGCGCCAGACAGGGCCGCACAGATACGCAGTATTTT. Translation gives CASSARQGRTDTQYF.

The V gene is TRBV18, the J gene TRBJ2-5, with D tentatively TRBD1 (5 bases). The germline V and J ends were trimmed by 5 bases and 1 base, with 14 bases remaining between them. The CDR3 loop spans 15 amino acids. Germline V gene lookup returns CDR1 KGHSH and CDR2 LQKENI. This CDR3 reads CASSSRRQTQETQYF. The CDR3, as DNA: TGTGCCAGCTCAAGTCGGAGACAGACCCAAGAGACCCAGTACTTC.

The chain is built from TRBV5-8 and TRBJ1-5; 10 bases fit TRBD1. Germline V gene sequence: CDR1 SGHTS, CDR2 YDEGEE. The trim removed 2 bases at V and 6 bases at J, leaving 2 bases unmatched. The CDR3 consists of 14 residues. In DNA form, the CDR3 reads TGTGCCAGCAGCTTTGGGACAGGGGTTCAGCCCCAGCATTTT. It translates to CASSFGTGVQPQHF.

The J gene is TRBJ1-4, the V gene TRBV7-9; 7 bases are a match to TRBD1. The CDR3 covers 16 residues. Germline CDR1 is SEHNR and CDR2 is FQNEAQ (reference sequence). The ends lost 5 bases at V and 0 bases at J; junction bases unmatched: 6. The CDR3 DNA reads TGTGCCAGCAGCGTCGGGACAGCCGCAACTAATGAAAAACTGTTTTTT. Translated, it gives CASSVGTAATNEKLFF.

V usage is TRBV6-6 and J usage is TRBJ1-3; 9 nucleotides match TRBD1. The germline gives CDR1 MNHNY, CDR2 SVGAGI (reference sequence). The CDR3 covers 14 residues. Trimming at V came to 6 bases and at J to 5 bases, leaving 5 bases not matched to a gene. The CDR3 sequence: CASSQGTGRNTIYF. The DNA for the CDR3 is TGTGCCAGCAGCCAAGGGACAGGGAGAAACACCATATATTTT.

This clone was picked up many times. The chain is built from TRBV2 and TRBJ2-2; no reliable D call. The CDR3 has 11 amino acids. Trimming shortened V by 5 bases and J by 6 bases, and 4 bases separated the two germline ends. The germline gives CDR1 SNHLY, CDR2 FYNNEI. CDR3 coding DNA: TGTGCCAGCAGTTATTCCGGGGAGCTGTTTTTT. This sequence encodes CASSYSGELFF.

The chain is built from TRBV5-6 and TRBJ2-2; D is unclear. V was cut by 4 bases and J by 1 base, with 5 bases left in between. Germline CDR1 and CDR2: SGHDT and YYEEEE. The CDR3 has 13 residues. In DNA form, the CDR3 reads TGTGCCAGCAGCATCCAGAACACCGGGGAGCTGTTTTTT. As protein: CASSIQNTGELFF.

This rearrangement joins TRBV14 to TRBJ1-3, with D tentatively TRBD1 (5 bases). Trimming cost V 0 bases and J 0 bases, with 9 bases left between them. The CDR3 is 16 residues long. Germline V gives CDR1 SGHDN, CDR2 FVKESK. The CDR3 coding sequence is TGTGCCAGCAGCCAAGATGTGGGGCTCTCTGGAAACACCATATATTTT. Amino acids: CASSQDVGLSGNTIYF.

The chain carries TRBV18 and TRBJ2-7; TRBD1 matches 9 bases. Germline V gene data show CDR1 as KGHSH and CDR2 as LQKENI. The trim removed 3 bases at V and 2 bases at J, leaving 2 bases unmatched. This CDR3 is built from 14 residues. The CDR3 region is CASSPGTGPYEQYF. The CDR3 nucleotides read TGTGCCAGCTCACCGGGGACAGGGCCCTACGAGCAGTACTTC. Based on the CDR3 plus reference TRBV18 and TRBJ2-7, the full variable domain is NAGVMQNPRHLVRRRGQEARLRCSPMKGHSHVYWYRQLPEEGLKFMVYLQKENIIDESGMPKERFSAEFPKEGPSILRIQQVVRGDSAAYFCASSPGTGPYEQYFGPGTRLTVT.

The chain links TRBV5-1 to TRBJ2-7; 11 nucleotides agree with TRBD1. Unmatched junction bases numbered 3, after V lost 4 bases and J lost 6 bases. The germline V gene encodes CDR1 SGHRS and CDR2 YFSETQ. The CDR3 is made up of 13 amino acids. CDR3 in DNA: TGCGCCAGCAGCCCCGGGACAGGGGGCGAGCAGTACTTC. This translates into CASSPGTGGEQYF.

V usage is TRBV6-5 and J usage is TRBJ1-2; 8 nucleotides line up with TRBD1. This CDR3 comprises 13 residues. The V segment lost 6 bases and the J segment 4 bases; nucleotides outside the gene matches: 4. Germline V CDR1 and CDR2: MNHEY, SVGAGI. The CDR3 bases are TGTGCCAGCAGCCCGGACAGGGCCTATGGCTACACCTTC. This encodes CASSPDRAYGYTF.

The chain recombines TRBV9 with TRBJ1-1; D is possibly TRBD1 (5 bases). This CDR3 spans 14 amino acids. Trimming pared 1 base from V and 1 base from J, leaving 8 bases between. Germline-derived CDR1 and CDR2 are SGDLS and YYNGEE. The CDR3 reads CASSVRQWNTEAFF. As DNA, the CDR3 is TGTGCCAGCAGCGTACGACAGTGGAACACTGAAGCTTTCTTT. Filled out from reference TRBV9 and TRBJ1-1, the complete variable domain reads DSGVTQTPKHLITATGQRVTLRCSPRSGDLSVYWYQQSLDQGLQFLIQYYNGEERAKGNILERFSAQQFPDLHSELNLSSLELGDSALYFCASSVRQWNTEAFFGQGTRLTVV.

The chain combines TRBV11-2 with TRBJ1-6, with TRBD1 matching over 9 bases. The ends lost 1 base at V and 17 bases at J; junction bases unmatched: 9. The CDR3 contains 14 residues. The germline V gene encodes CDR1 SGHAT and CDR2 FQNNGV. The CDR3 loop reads CASSLGQAGQGIHF. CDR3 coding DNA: TGTGCCAGCAGCTTAGGTCAAGCGGGACAGGGAATCCACTTT.

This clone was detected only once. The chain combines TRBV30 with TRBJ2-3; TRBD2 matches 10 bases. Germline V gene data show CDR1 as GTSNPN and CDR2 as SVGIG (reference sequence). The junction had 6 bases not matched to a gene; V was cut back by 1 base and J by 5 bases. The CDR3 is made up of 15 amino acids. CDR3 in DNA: TGTGCCTGGAGTGCAAGCGGGGGGGGTAAAGATACGCAGTATTTT. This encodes CAWSASGGGKDTQYF.

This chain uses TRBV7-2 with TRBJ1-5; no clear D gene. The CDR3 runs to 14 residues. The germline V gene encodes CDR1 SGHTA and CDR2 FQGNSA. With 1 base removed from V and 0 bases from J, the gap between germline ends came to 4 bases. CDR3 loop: CASSLDTSNQPQHF. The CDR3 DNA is TGTGCCAGCAGCTTAGACACTAGCAATCAGCCCCAGCATTTT.

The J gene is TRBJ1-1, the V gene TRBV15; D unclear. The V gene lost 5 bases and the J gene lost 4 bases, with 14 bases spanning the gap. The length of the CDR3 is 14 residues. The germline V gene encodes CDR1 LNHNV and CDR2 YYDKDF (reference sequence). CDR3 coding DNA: TGTGCCACCAGCGGACGGGGAGCGCCCACTGAAGCTTTCTTT. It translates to CATSGRGAPTEAFF.

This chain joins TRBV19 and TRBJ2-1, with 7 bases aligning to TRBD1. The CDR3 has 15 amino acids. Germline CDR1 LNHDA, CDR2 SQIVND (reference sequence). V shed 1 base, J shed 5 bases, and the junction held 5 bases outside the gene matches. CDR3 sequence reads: CASSIGRDRHNEQFF. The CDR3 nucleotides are TGTGCCAGTAGTATAGGCCGGGACAGACACAATGAGCAGTTCTTC. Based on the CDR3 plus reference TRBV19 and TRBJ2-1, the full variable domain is DGGITQSPKYLFRKEGQNVTLSCEQNLNHDAMYWYRQDPGQGLRLIYYSQIVNDFQKGDIAEGYSVSREKKESFPLTVTSAQKNPTAFYLCASSIGRDRHNEQFFGPGTRLTVL.

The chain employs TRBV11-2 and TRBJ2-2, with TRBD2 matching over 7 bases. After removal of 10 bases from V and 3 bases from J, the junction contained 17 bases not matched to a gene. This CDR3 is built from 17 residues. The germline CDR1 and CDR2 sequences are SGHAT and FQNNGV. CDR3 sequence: CATDNYELRGYTGELFF. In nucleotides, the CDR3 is TGTGCCACCGATAATTACGAGCTGCGGGGGTACACCGGGGAGCTGTTTTTT. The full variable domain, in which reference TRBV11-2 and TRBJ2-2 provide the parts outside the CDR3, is EAGVAQSPRYKIIEKRQSVAFWCNPISGHATLYWYQQILGQGPKLLIQFQNNGVVDDSQLPKDRFSAERLKGVDSTLKIQPAKLEDSAVYLCATDNYELRGYTGELFFGEGSRLTVL.